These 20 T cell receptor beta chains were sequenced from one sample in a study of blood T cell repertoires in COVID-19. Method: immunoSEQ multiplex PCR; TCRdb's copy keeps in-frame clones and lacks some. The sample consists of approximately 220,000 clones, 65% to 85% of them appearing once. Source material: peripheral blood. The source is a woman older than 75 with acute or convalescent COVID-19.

Written as DNA, the CDR3 is TGTGCCAGCAGCACACCGGGGGGTGAAGCTTTCTTT. Translating it yields CASSTPGGEAFF. The gene calls are TRBV7-9 and TRBJ1-1; a possible D gene is TRBD1 (5 bases). Looked up from germline, CDR1 is SEHNR and CDR2 is FQNEAQ (reference sequence). V was cut by 5 bases and J by 7 bases, with 11 bases left in between. CDR3 length: 12 residues. Combining the CDR3 with reference TRBV7-9 and TRBJ1-1 gives the whole variable domain DTGVSQNPRHKITKRGQNVTFRCDPISEHNRLYWYRQTLGQGPEFLTYFQNEAQLEKSRLLSDRFSAERPKGSFSTLEIQRTEQGDSAMYLCASSTPGGEAFFGQGTRLTVV.

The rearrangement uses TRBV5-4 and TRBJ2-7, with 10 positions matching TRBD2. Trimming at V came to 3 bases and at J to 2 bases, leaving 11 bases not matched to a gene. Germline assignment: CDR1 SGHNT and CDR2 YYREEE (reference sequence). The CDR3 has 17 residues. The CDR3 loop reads CASSSALTSGVTYEQYF. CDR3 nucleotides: TGTGCCAGCAGCTCCGCCCTAACTAGCGGGGTTACCTACGAGCAGTACTTC. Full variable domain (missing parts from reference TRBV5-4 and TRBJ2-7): ETGVTQSPTHLIKTRGQQVTLRCSSQSGHNTVSWYQQALGQGPQFIFQYYREEENGRGNFPPRFSGLQFPNYSSELNVNALELDDSALYLCASSSALTSGVTYEQYFGPGTRLTVT.

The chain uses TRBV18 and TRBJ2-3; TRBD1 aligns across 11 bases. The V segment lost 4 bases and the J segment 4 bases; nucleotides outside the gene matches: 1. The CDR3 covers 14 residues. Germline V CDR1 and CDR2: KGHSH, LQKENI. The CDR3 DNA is TGTGCCAGCTCACAGGGACAGGGGGCAGATACGCAGTATTTT. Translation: CASSQGQGADTQYF.

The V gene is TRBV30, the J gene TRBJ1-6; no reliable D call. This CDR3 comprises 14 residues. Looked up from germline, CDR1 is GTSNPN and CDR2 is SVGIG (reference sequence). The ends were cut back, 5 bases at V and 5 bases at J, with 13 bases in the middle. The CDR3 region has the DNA TGTGCCTGGTGCTTCTCTGAGGATAATTCACCCCTCCACTTT. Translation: CAWCFSEDNSPLHF.

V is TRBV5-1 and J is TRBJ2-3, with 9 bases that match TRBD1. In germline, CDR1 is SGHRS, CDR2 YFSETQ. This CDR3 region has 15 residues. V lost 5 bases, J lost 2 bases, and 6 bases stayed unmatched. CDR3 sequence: CASRAGTGPTDTQYF. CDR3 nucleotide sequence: TGCGCCAGCAGGGCCGGGACAGGGCCCACAGATACGCAGTATTTT.

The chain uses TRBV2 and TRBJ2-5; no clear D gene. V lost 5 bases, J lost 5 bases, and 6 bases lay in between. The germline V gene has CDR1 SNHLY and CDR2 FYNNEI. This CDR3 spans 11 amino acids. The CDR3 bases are TGTGCCAGCAGTCTCGGGGAGACCCAGTACTTC. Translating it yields CASSLGETQYF.

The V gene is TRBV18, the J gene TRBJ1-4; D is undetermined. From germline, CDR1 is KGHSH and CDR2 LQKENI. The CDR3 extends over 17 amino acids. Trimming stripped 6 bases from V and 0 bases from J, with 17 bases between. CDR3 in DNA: TGTGCCAGCTCGCCCGCGGAGGGCTATGCAACTAATGAAAAACTGTTTTTT. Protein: CASSPAEGYATNEKLFF.

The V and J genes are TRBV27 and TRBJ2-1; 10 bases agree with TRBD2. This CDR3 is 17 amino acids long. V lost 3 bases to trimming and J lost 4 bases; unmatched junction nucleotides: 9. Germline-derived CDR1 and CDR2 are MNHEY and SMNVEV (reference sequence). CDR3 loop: CASSFLSGRIFYNEQFF. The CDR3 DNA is TGTGCCAGCAGTTTTCTTAGCGGGAGGATTTTTTACAATGAGCAGTTCTTC.

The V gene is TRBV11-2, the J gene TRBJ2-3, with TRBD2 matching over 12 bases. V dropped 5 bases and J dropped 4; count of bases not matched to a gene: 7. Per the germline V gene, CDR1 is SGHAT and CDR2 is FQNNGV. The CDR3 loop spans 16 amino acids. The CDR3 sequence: CASSIPSGGAADTQYF. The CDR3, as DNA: TGTGCCAGCAGCATACCTAGCGGGGGGGCCGCAGATACGCAGTATTTT.

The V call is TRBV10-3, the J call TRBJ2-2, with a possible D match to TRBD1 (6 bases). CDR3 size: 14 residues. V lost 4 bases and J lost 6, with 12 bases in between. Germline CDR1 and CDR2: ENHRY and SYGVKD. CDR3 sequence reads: CAISAQGFAGELFF. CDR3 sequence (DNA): TGTGCCATCAGTGCTCAGGGGTTTGCCGGGGAGCTGTTTTTT.

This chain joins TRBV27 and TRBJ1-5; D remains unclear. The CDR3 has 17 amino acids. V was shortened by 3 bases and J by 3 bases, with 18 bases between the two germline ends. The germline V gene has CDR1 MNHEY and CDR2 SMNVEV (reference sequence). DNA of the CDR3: TGTGCCAGCAGTTTGGTTTGGGAATACGGGGTCAATCAGCCCCAGCATTTT. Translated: CASSLVWEYGVNQPQHF.

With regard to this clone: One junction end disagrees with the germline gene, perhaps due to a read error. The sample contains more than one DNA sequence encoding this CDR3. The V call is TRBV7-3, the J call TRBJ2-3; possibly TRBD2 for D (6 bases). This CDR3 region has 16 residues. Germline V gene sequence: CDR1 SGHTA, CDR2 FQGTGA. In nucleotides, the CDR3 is TGCGCCAGCAGCAACCCCTCCGGGACTCCCGGAGATACGCAGTATTTT. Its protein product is CASSNPSGTPGDTQYF.

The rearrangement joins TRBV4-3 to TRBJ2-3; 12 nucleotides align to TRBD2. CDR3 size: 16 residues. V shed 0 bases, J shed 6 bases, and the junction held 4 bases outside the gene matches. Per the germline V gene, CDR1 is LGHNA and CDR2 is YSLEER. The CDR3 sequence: CASSQELAGGRDTQYF. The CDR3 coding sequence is TGCGCCAGCAGCCAAGAGCTAGCGGGGGGGCGGGATACGCAGTATTTT.

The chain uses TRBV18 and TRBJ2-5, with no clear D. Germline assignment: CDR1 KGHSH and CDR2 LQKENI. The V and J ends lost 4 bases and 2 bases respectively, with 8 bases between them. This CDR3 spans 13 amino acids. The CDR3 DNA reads TGTGCCAGCTCACGAGACACTCAAGAGACCCAGTACTTC. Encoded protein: CASSRDTQETQYF.

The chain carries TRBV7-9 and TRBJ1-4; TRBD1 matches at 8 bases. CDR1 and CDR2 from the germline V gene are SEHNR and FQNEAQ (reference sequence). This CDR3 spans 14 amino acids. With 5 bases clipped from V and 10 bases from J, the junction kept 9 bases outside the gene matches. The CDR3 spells CASSHRGGGGKLFF. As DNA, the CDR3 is TGTGCCAGCAGCCACAGGGGGGGAGGAGGAAAACTGTTTTTT.

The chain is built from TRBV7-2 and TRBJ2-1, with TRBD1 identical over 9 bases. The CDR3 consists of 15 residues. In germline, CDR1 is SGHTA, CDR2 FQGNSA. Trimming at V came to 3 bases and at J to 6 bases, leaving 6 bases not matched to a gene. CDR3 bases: TGTGCCAGCAGCTTGTGGACAGGGGACTCCAATGAGCAGTTCTTC. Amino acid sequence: CASSLWTGDSNEQFF.

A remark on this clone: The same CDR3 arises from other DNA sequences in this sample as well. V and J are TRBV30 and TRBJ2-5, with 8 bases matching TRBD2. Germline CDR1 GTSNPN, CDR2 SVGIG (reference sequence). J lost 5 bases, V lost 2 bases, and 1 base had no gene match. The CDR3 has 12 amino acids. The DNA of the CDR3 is TGTGCCTGGAGTCCGGGGGGGGAGACCCAGTACTTC. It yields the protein CAWSPGGETQYF.

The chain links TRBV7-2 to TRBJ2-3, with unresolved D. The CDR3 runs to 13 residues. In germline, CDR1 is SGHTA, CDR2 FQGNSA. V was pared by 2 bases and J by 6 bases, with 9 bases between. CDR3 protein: CASSLPAADTQYF. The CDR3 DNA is TGTGCCAGCAGCTTACCCGCGGCCGATACGCAGTATTTT.

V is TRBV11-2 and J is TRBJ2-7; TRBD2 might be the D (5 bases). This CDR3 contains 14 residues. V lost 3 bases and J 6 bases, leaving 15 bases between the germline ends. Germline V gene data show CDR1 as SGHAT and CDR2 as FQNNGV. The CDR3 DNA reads TGTGCCAGCAGCTTGGGGAATAGCGCCTCCGAGCAGTACTTC. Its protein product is CASSLGNSASEQYF.

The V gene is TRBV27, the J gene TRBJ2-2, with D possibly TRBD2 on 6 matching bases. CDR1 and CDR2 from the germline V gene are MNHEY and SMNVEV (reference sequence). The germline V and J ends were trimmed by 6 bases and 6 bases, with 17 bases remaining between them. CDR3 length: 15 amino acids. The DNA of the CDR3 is TGTGCCAGCAGCCGCGGGGTTATAGGTTCCGGGGAGCTGTTTTTT. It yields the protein CASSRGVIGSGELFF.